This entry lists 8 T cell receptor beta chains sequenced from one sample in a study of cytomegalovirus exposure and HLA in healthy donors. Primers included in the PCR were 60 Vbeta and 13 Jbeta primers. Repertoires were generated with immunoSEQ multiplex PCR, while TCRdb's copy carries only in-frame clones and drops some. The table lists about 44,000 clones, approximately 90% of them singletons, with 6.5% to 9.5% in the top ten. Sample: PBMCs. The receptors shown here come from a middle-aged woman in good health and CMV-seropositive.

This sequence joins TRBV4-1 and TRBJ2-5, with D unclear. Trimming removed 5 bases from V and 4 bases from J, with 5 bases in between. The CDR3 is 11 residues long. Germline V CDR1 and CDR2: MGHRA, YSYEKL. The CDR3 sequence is CASSSRETQYF. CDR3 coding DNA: TGCGCCAGCAGCTCGAGAGAGACCCAGTACTTC.

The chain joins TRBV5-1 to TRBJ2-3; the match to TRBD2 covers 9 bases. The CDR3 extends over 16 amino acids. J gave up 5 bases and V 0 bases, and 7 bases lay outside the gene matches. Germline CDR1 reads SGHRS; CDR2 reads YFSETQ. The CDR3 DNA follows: TGCGCCAGCAGCTTGGGCGGCGGGAGGGCCTTAGATACGCAGTATTTT. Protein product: CASSLGGGRALDTQYF.

CDR3 bases: TGTGCCAGCAGTGCGGGACAGGGGGCGCGTAGTGGCTACACCTTC. It yields the protein CASSAGQGARSGYTF. V is TRBV2 and J is TRBJ1-2; TRBD1 matches at 12 bases. Looked up from germline, CDR1 is SNHLY and CDR2 is FYNNEI. Trimming removed 4 bases from V and 7 bases from J; junction bases left unmatched: 7. The CDR3 covers 15 residues.

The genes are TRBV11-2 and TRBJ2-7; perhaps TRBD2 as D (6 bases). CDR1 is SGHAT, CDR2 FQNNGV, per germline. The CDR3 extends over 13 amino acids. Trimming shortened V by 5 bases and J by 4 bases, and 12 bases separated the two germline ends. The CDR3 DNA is TGTGCCAGCAGCCGGACTAACCAATACGAGCAGTACTTC. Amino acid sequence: CASSRTNQYEQYF.

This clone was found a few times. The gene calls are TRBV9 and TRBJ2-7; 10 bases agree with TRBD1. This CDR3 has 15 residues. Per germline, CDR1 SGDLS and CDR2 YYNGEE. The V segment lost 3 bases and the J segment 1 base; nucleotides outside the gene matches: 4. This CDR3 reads CASSAGQGGSYEQYF. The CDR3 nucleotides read TGTGCCAGCAGCGCCGGACAGGGGGGGTCCTACGAGCAGTACTTC.

CDR3: CASSSSGGTEAFF. In DNA, the CDR3 is TGTGCCAGCAGCTCGTCGGGGGGCACTGAAGCTTTCTTT. The chain combines TRBV7-6 with TRBJ1-1; the D gene is possibly TRBD1 (5 bases). Trimming stripped 4 bases from V and 4 bases from J, with 10 bases between. This CDR3 is 13 amino acids long. The germline V gene encodes CDR1 SGHVS and CDR2 FNYEAQ.

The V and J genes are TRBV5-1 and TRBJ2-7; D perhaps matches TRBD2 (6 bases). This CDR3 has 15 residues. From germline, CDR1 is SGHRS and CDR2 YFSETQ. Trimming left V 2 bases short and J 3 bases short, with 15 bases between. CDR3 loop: CASSFAVTGVYEQYF. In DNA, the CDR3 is TGCGCCAGCAGCTTCGCGGTAACGGGAGTCTACGAGCAGTACTTC.

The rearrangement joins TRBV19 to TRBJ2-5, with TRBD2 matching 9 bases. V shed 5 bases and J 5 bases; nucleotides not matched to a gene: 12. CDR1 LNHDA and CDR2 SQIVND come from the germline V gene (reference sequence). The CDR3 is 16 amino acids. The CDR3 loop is CASSPRSGRSKETQYF. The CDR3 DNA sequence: TGTGCCAGTAGTCCCCGCAGCGGGAGGTCGAAGGAGACCCAGTACTTC.